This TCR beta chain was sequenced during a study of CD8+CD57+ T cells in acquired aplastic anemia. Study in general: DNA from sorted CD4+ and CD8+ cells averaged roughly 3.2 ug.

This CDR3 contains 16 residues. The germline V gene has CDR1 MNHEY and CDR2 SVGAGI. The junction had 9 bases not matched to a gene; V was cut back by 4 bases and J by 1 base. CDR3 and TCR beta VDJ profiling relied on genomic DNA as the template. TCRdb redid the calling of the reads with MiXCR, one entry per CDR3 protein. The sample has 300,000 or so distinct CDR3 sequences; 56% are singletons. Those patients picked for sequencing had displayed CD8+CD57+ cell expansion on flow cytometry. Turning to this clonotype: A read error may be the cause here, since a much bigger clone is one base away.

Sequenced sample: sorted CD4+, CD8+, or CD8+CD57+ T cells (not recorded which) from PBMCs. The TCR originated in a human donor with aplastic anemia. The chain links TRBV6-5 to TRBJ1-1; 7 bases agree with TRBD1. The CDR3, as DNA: TGTGCCAGCAGTTTGGGAGGTTCAGGGGGGAACACTGAAGCTTTCTTT. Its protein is CASSLGGSGGNTEAFF.